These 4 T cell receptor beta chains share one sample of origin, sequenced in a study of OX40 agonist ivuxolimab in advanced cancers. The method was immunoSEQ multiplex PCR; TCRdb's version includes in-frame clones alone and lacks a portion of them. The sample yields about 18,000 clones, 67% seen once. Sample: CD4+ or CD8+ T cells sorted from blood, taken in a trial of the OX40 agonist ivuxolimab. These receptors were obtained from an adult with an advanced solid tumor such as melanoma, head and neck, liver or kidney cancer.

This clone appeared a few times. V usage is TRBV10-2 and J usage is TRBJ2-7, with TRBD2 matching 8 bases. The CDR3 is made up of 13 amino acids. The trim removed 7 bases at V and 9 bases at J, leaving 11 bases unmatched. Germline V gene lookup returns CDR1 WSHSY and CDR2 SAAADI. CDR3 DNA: TGCGCCAGCACCCCCGGGGGACTAGAGGCGCAGTACTTC. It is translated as CASTPGGLEAQYF.

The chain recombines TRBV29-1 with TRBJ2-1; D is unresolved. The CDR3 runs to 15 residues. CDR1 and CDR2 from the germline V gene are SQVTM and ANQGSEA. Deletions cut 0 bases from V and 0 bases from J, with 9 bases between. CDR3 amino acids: CSVEDVESSYNEQFF. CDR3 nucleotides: TGCAGCGTTGAAGACGTGGAGAGCTCCTACAATGAGCAGTTCTTC.

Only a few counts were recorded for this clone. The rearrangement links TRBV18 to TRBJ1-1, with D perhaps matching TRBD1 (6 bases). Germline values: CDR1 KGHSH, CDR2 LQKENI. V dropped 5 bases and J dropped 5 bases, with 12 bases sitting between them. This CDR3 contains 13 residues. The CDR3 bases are TGTGCCAGCTCAAGTGGAGGGGGAACTGAAGCTTTCTTT. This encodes CASSSGGGTEAFF.

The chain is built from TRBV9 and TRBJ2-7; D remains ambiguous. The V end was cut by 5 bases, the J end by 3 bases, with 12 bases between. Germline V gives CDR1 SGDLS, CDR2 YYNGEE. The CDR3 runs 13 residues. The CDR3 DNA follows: TGTGCCAGCAGTCGGGCCCGAGACTACGAGCAGTACTTC. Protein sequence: CASSRARDYEQYF.